This is a list of T cell receptor beta chains from one sample in a study of tumour-infiltrating T cells in Burkitt lymphoma. The method was immunoSEQ multiplex PCR; TCRdb's version includes in-frame clones alone and lacks a portion of them. The sample contains roughly 15,000 clones, 70% to 80% of which appear only once. The sequenced material came from tumor tissue. The source of these receptors is a human donor with diffuse large B-cell lymphoma. Each CDR3 is given with its conserved first and last residue. Each record gives: clone size, J gene, D gene, V gene, CDR3 protein, CDR3 DNA. The D gene is left open where the match is weak. Rows give clone size only sometimes, using once, few, many, or a class for an expanded clone.

size: NA
J: TRBJ1-5
D: NA
V: TRBV7-2
CDR3: CASSPSTGNQPQHF
DNA: TGTGCCAGCAGCCCCTCGACCGGCAATCAGCCCCAGCATTTT

size: once
J: TRBJ1-2
D: NA
V: TRBV27
CDR3: CASTGPGGYGYTF
DNA: TGTGCCAGCACGGGACCGGGGGGCTATGGCTACACCTTC

size: once
J: TRBJ1-1
D: NA
V: TRBV6-6
CDR3: CASTQGGNTEAFF
DNA: TGTGCCAGCACCCAGGGAGGGAACACTGAAGCTTTCTTT

size: NA
J: TRBJ1-1
D: NA
V: TRBV11-2
CDR3: CASSLVQANTEAFF
DNA: TGTGCCAGCAGCTTAGTACAGGCTAACACTGAAGCTTTCTTT

size: NA
J: TRBJ1-1
D: NA
V: TRBV12-5
CDR3: CASGPPQGSLTEAFF
DNA: TGTGCTAGTGGTCCGCCCCAGGGGAGTTTAACTGAAGCTTTCTTT

size: NA
J: TRBJ1-5
D: NA
V: TRBV7-6
CDR3: CASSLARGSQPQHF
DNA: TGTGCCAGCAGCTTAGCAAGGGGGAGCCAGCCCCAGCATTTT

size: NA
J: TRBJ2-7
D: NA
V: TRBV6-1
CDR3: CASSGRGGGSPLEQYF
DNA: TGTGCCAGCAGTGGCCGAGGGGGCGGGAGCCCCTTAGAGCAGTACTTC

size: NA
J: TRBJ2-1
D: TRBD2
V: TRBV6-4
CDR3: CATGLAGANEQFF
DNA: TGTGCCACCGGACTAGCGGGGGCCAATGAGCAGTTCTTC

size: few
J: TRBJ2-4
D: NA
V: TRBV27
CDR3: CASSLVGDAIQYF
DNA: TGTGCCAGCAGTTTGGTCGGGGATGCCATTCAGTACTTC

size: NA
J: TRBJ2-5
D: NA
V: TRBV25-1
CDR3: CASNRNRETQYF
DNA: TGTGCCAGCAATCGCAATCGAGAGACCCAGTACTTC

size: NA
J: TRBJ2-2
D: TRBD2
V: TRBV7-6
CDR3: CAIPLLSGTSGRATGELFF
DNA: TGTGCCATCCCCCTCCTTTCCGGGACTAGCGGGAGGGCCACCGGGGAGCTGTTTTTT

size: NA
J: TRBJ1-4
D: TRBD1
V: TRBV10-3
CDR3: CAIRGTETNEKLFF
DNA: TGTGCCATCAGGGGGACAGAGACTAATGAAAAACTGTTTTTT

size: NA
J: TRBJ1-1
D: NA
V: TRBV12-5
CDR3: CASGLMTGITEAFF
DNA: TGTGCTAGTGGTTTGATGACAGGAATCACTGAAGCTTTCTTT

size: NA
J: TRBJ2-5
D: TRBD2
V: TRBV5-4
CDR3: CASSLDPRGGETQYF
DNA: TGTGCCAGCAGCTTGGATCCGCGGGGGGGAGAGACCCAGTACTTC

size: NA
J: TRBJ2-2
D: NA
V: TRBV19
CDR3: CASSMPSENTGELFF
DNA: TGTGCCAGTAGTATGCCTAGCGAAAACACCGGGGAGCTGTTTTTT

size: NA
J: TRBJ1-6
D: TRBD1
V: TRBV27
CDR3: CASSLLGGGNSPLHF
DNA: TGTGCCAGCAGTTTATTAGGGGGCGGTAATTCACCCCTCCACTTT

size: NA
J: TRBJ2-3
D: NA
V: TRBV4-1
CDR3: CASSQGSTDTQYF
DNA: TGCGCCAGCAGCCAAGGGTCCACAGATACGCAGTATTTT

size: NA
J: TRBJ1-2
D: NA
V: TRBV2
CDR3: CASSGEGLIGYGYTF
DNA: TGTGCCAGCTCTGGAGAGGGTCTTATCGGCTATGGCTACACCTTC

size: NA
J: TRBJ1-1
D: NA
V: TRBV6-5
CDR3: CASRGSVNTEAFF
DNA: TGTGCCAGCAGGGGGAGCGTGAACACTGAAGCTTTCTTT

size: NA
J: TRBJ1-1
D: NA
V: TRBV29-1
CDR3: CSVGERNPFLAFF
DNA: TGCAGCGTTGGGGAACGAAATCCTTTTTTAGCTTTCTTT

size: NA
J: TRBJ2-1
D: NA
V: TRBV5-6
CDR3: CASSLAQGGYNEQFF
DNA: TGTGCCAGCAGCTTGGCTCAGGGGGGTTACAATGAGCAGTTCTTC

size: NA
J: TRBJ1-1
D: NA
V: TRBV4-3
CDR3: CASSQDRGLKAFF
DNA: TGCGCCAGCAGCCAAGATCGGGGGTTGAAAGCTTTCTTT

size: NA
J: TRBJ1-1
D: NA
V: TRBV9
CDR3: CASSSEYTEAFF
DNA: TGTGCCAGCAGTTCTGAGTACACTGAAGCTTTCTTT

size: NA
J: TRBJ2-3
D: TRBD2
V: TRBV7-2
CDR3: CASSLVSGGTDTQYF
DNA: TGTGCCAGCAGCTTAGTCTCGGGAGGGACAGATACGCAGTATTTT

size: NA
J: TRBJ2-3
D: TRBD2
V: TRBV9
CDR3: CASSVIAGGEDTQYF
DNA: TGTGCCAGCAGCGTCATAGCGGGGGGCGAGGATACGCAGTATTTT

size: once
J: TRBJ2-5
D: TRBD1
V: TRBV27
CDR3: CASSLARGPETQYF
DNA: TGTGCCAGCAGTTTGGCCAGGGGGCCTGAGACCCAGTACTTC

size: few
J: TRBJ1-1
D: NA
V: TRBV21-1
CDR3: CASSRGTVTEAFF
DNA: TGTGCCAGCTCCCGCGGGACGGTCACTGAAGCTTTCTTT

size: NA
J: TRBJ2-1
D: NA
V: TRBV4-1
CDR3: CASSHGGSQDEQFF
DNA: TGCGCCAGCAGCCATGGGGGTAGCCAAGATGAGCAGTTCTTC

size: NA
J: TRBJ1-1
D: NA
V: TRBV21-1
CDR3: CASSKGRDTEAFF
DNA: TGTGCCAGCAGCAAAGGCAGGGACACTGAAGCTTTCTTT

size: NA
J: TRBJ2-2
D: TRBD2
V: TRBV9
CDR3: CASSEGREGVGELFF
DNA: TGTGCCAGCAGTGAGGGGCGGGAGGGAGTCGGGGAGCTGTTTTTT

size: NA
J: TRBJ1-5
D: NA
V: TRBV6-1
CDR3: CASNQWGQSNQPQHF
DNA: TGTGCCAGCAACCAATGGGGCCAATCCAATCAGCCCCAGCATTTT

size: NA
J: TRBJ2-2
D: TRBD1
V: TRBV10-3
CDR3: CATFVSTGGGNTGELFF
DNA: TGTGCCACCTTTGTATCGACAGGGGGCGGGAACACCGGGGAGCTGTTTTTT

size: NA
J: TRBJ2-7
D: TRBD1
V: TRBV4-3
CDR3: CASSQDRGREQYF
DNA: TGCGCCAGCAGCCAAGACAGGGGGCGCGAGCAGTACTTC

size: few
J: TRBJ1-2
D: TRBD1
V: TRBV29-1
CDR3: CSAPDRKDHGYTF
DNA: TGCAGCGCCCCGGACAGGAAGGACCATGGCTACACCTTC

size: NA
J: TRBJ2-2
D: NA
V: TRBV2
CDR3: CASSDDSRTGELFF
DNA: TGTGCCAGCAGTGACGATTCACGCACCGGGGAGCTGTTTTTT

size: NA
J: TRBJ2-3
D: NA
V: TRBV25-1
CDR3: CASRDSFTDTQYF
DNA: TGTGCCAGCAGAGACAGTTTCACAGATACGCAGTATTTT

size: NA
J: TRBJ2-7
D: NA
V: TRBV9
CDR3: CASSVGGVYSYEQYF
DNA: TGTGCCAGCAGCGTAGGCGGAGTTTATTCCTACGAGCAGTACTTC

size: NA
J: TRBJ2-5
D: TRBD1
V: TRBV4-2
CDR3: CASSQDGTGVETQYF
DNA: TGTGCCAGCAGCCAAGACGGGACAGGGGTAGAGACCCAGTACTTC

size: NA
J: TRBJ1-4
D: NA
V: TRBV29-1
CDR3: CSAMVATNEKLFF
DNA: TGCAGCGCCATGGTTGCAACTAATGAAAAACTGTTTTTT

size: NA
J: TRBJ2-1
D: NA
V: TRBV7-9
CDR3: CASSNLASGPDNEQFF
DNA: TGTGCCAGCAGCAATTTAGCGAGCGGGCCAGACAATGAGCAGTTCTTC

size: NA
J: TRBJ1-5
D: TRBD1
V: TRBV23-1
CDR3: CASSQSGQGAVGQPQHF
DNA: TGCGCCAGCAGTCAATCGGGGCAGGGGGCAGTCGGGCAGCCCCAGCATTTT

size: NA
J: TRBJ1-1
D: TRBD1
V: TRBV29-1
CDR3: CSVAGGSEAFF
DNA: TGCAGCGTTGCAGGGGGTTCTGAAGCTTTCTTT

size: NA
J: TRBJ2-1
D: TRBD2
V: TRBV19
CDR3: CASSPSGRAGEQFF
DNA: TGTGCCAGTAGTCCTAGCGGGAGGGCCGGTGAGCAGTTCTTC

size: NA
J: TRBJ2-1
D: NA
V: TRBV27
CDR3: CASSPWPVASSYNEQFF
DNA: TGTGCCAGCAGCCCATGGCCGGTGGCTAGCAGTTACAATGAGCAGTTCTTC

size: NA
J: TRBJ2-1
D: TRBD2
V: TRBV19
CDR3: CASSSIASGSDEQFF
DNA: TGTGCCAGTAGTTCTATCGCTAGCGGGAGTGATGAGCAGTTCTTC

size: NA
J: TRBJ1-6
D: NA
V: TRBV9
CDR3: CASSDFENSPLHF
DNA: TGTGCCAGTTCCGATTTCGAGAATTCACCCCTCCACTTT

size: NA
J: TRBJ1-1
D: NA
V: TRBV13
CDR3: CASSLSGWGTEAFF
DNA: TGTGCCAGCAGCTTATCGGGTTGGGGCACTGAAGCTTTCTTT

size: large
J: TRBJ2-2
D: NA
V: TRBV6-6
CDR3: CASSTGELFF
DNA: TGTGCCAGCAGCACCGGGGAGCTGTTTTTT

size: NA
J: TRBJ1-3
D: NA
V: TRBV7-9
CDR3: CASSLGEGNTIYF
DNA: TGTGCCAGCAGCTTAGGCGAAGGAAACACCATATATTTT